The following is a TCR beta chain sequence with its context. The sample is drawn from a study of CD8+ T cells in alopecia areata. The V and J ends lost 5 bases and 1 base respectively, with 5 bases between them. The CDR3 extends over 11 amino acids. The germline CDR1 and CDR2 sequences are GTSNPN and SVGIG (reference sequence). After isolation, RNA underwent reverse transcription to generate cDNA as the sequencing template. Profiled with immunoSEQ multiplex PCR; TCRdb holds only in-frame clones, not every one. Found here are about 120,000 clones, about 47% of them singletons; the top ten hold 15% to 20%.

The clonotype comes from a human donor with alopecia areata. This chain connects TRBV30 to TRBJ1-1, with no clear D. The sample in question was CD8+ T cells sorted from blood, obtained at week 0. The CDR3 loop reads CAWGENTEAFF. CDR3 in DNA: TGTGCCTGGGGGGAGAACACTGAAGCTTTCTTT.